These T cell receptor beta chains were read from a single sample in a study of T cell responses to AZD1222 COVID-19 vaccine. TCRdb keeps only in-frame clones here, not all; method: immunoSEQ multiplex PCR. The table shows roughly 130,000 clones, with more than 90% occurring only once. The sample consisted of peripheral blood, taken on day 0 of AZD1222 vaccination. The receptors shown here come from an adult in good health. Each CDR3 is given with its conserved first and last residue. A D gene is named only where the DNA matches it firmly.

-,TRBV6-1,13,CASSERSREGAFF
-,TRBV19,18,CASSISGRGVSGANVLTF
TRBD2,TRBV27,17,CASSSPGLAGGVGELFF
-,TRBV28,15,CASSLLRRAHYEQYF
TRBD2,TRBV28,16,CASSATSGSGPGELFF
-,TRBV6-2/TRBV6-3,15,CASSYGSLGGTEAFF
TRBD2,TRBV7-2,16,CASSLALAGAYNEQFF
-,TRBV6-6,15,CASRKDRAFNQPQHF
TRBD1,TRBV6-1,17,CASSERRRTGGASGYTF
TRBD1,TRBV19,16,CASSMDRIQGVTEAFF
-,TRBV5-1,15,CASSLDGGGNQPQHF
TRBD2,TRBV19,16,CASSIGGSGSQNEQFF
TRBD1,TRBV7-8,17,CASSSWRSGGRGNTIYF
-,TRBV5-1,16,CASSLVGPVQDEKLFF
-,TRBV6-4,16,CASMVRGQGIQETQYF
-,TRBV5-6,15,CASSLGGSSNQPQHF
-,TRBV5-8,13,CASSRDSTDTQYF
TRBD1,TRBV19,13,CASGQGGAYEQYF
-,TRBV3-1/TRBV3-2,20,CASSRKMVPGPGTTYNEQFF
TRBD2,TRBV7-9,16,CASSLARAGGFYEQYF
TRBD1,TRBV18,18,CASSPIRTGDSGANVLTF
TRBD1,TRBV30,15,CASPHLSGGGYGYTF
-,TRBV13,15,CASSTNRGRDQPQHF
-,TRBV6-4,17,CASSDSQRAGGNYGYTF
-,TRBV25-1,15,CASSVDSVYNSPLHF
-,TRBV7-3,14,CASSSGLGGETQYF
TRBD1,TRBV5-1,14,CASSLGQSTDTQYF